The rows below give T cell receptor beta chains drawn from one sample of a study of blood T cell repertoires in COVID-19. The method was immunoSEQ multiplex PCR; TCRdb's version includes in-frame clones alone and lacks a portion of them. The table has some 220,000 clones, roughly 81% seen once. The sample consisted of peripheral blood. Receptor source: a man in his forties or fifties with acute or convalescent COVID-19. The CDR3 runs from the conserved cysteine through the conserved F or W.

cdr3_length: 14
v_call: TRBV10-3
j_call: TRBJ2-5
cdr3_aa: CAISEEEDLGSQYF

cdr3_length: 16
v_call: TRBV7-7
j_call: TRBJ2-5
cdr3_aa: CASSLREGERAETQYF

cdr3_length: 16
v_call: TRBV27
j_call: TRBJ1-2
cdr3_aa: CASSPRQEYWLSGYTF

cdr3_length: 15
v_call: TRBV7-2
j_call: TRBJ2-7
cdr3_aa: CASSLTSGRPYEQYF

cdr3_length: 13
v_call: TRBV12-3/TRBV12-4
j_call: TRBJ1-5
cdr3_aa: CASSGTGGGPQHF

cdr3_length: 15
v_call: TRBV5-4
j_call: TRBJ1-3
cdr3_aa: CASSPSPTFGNTIYF

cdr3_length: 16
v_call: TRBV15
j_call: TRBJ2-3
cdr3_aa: CATSRDGGGGTDTQYF

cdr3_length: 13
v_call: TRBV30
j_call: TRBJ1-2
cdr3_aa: CAWHRDRGDGYTF

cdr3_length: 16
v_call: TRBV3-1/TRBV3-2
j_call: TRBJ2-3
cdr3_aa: CASSLSLAGATDTQYF

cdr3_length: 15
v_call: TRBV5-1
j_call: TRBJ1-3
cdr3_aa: CASSAGGHSGNTIYF

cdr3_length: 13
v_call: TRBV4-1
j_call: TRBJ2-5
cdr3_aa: CASSQDARAAQYF

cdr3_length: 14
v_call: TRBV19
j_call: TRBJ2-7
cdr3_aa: CASSTSGHPYEQYF

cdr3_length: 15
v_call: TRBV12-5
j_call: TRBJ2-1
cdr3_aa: CASGLGLAVNNEQFF

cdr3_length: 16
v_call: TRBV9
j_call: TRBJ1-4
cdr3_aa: CASSVAAGLTNEKLFF

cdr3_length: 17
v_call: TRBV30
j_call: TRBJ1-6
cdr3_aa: CAWSVTHTRRASSPLHF

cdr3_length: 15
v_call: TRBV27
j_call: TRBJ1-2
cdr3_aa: CASSFSHPGGYGYTF

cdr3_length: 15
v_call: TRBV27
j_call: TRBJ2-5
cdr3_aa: CASSLGAEMGETQYF